These 7 T cell receptor beta chains share one sample of origin, sequenced in a study of blood T cell repertoires in COVID-19. Assay: immunoSEQ multiplex PCR; the TCRdb copy retains only in-frame clones and omits some. The sample contains some 100,000 clones, 86% of which appear only once. Sample: peripheral blood. These TCRs come from a man aged 50-60 years with acute or convalescent COVID-19.

This clone was found a few times. The rearrangement joins TRBV19 to TRBJ1-3, with 8 bases that match TRBD1. The CDR3 length is 17 residues. From germline, CDR1 is LNHDA and CDR2 SQIVND (reference sequence). V lost 2 bases and J lost 0; bases outside the gene matches: 6. The CDR3 coding sequence is TGTGCCAGTAGTATAAAGGGGGACAGGCGCTCTGGAAACACCATATATTTT. This codes for CASSIKGDRRSGNTIYF. The full variable domain, its missing parts supplied by reference TRBV19 and TRBJ1-3, is DGGITQSPKYLFRKEGQNVTLSCEQNLNHDAMYWYRQDPGQGLRLIYYSQIVNDFQKGDIAEGYSVSREKKESFPLTVTSAQKNPTAFYLCASSIKGDRRSGNTIYFGEGSWLTVV.

This clone has only a few counts. V and J are TRBV3-1 (or the pseudogene TRBV3-2) and TRBJ1-5; unclear D gene. This CDR3 is built from 15 residues. V lost 1 base, J lost 2 bases, and 9 bases lay in between. Germline V gene lookup returns CDR1 LGHDT and CDR2 YNNKEL (reference sequence). As DNA, the CDR3 is TGTGCCAGCAGCCAAGGGGAGGTTGGCAATCAGCCCCAGCATTTT. This gives the protein CASSQGEVGNQPQHF.

The chain employs TRBV9 and TRBJ2-3; TRBD2 might be the D (5 bases). This CDR3 comprises 15 residues. V was trimmed by 0 bases and J by 2 bases, leaving 10 bases between them. Looked up from germline, CDR1 is SGDLS and CDR2 is YYNGEE. CDR3 nucleotide sequence: TGTGCCAGCAGCGTAGCAGCGGTCTTCACAGATACGCAGTATTTT. Encoded protein: CASSVAAVFTDTQYF. The variable domain in full, with the rest retrieved from reference TRBV9 and TRBJ2-3, is DSGVTQTPKHLITATGQRVTLRCSPRSGDLSVYWYQQSLDQGLQFLIQYYNGEERAKGNILERFSAQQFPDLHSELNLSSLELGDSALYFCASSVAAVFTDTQYFGPGTRLTVL.

The rearrangement links TRBV11-2 to TRBJ2-2; TRBD2 matches at 13 bases. The V and J ends lost 11 bases and 6 bases, in that order; junction bases with no gene match: 9. The CDR3 loop spans 15 amino acids. Germline CDR1 SGHAT, CDR2 FQNNGV. The CDR3 nucleotides are TGTGCCGAAAAAGGACTAGCGGGAGCCCCCGGGGAGCTGTTTTTT. Its translation: CAEKGLAGAPGELFF.

V usage is TRBV19 and J usage is TRBJ2-7; 7 bases are shared with TRBD2. The CDR3 sequence is 15 residues long. The J segment lost 2 bases and the V segment lost 5 bases, leaving 9 bases of the junction unmatched. Germline values: CDR1 LNHDA, CDR2 SQIVND (reference sequence). CDR3 region: CASSSAPGLTYEQYF. For the CDR3, the DNA is TGTGCCAGTAGTTCCGCACCGGGACTAACCTACGAGCAGTACTTC.

The chain employs TRBV10-3 and TRBJ1-3; TRBD1 matches at 8 bases. The germline gives CDR1 ENHRY, CDR2 SYGVKD. The CDR3 totals 12 residues. Losses at the gene ends were 10 bases for V and 4 bases for J; bases not matched to a gene: 3. This CDR3 reads CATGQVGNTIYF. For the CDR3, the DNA is TGTGCCACGGGACAGGTCGGAAACACCATATATTTT.

The rearrangement joins TRBV19 to TRBJ1-1; D uncertain. The CDR3 loop spans 13 amino acids. Germline V lookup: CDR1 LNHDA, CDR2 SQIVND (reference sequence). V was pared by 5 bases and J by 1 base, with 8 bases between. The CDR3 sequence: CASSHRQNTEAFF. The CDR3 DNA follows: TGTGCCAGTAGTCACAGACAGAACACTGAAGCTTTCTTT.